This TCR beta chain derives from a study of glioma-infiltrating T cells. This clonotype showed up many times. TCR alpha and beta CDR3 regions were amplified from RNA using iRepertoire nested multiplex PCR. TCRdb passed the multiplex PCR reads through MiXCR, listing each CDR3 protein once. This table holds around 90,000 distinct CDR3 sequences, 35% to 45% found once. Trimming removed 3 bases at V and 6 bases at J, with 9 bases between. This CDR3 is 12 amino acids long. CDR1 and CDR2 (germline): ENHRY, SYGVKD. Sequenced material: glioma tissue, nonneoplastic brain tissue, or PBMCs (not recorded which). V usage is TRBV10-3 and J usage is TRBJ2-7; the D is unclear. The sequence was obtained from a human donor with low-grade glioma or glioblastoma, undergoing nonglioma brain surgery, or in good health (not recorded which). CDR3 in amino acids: CAISEVIFEQYF. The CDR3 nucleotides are TGTGCCATCAGTGAAGTGATATTCGAGCAGTACTTC.